Listed below are T cell receptor beta chains from one sample, sequenced in a study of blood T cell repertoires in COVID-19. Using immunoSEQ multiplex PCR, the repertoire was profiled, and TCRdb retains in-frame clones only, with some absent. The sample consists of over 70,000 clones, 70% to 90% of them appearing once. The sample was peripheral blood. These receptors were taken from a man aged 55 to 70 with COVID-19, enrolled during active disease. Both conserved end residues are part of each CDR3. The D gene is left open where the match is weak. Rows give clone size only sometimes, using once, few, many, or a class for an expanded clone.

j_call | clone_size | v_call | d_call | cdr3_nt | cdr3_aa
TRBJ2-7 | NA | TRBV7-2 | TRBD2 | TGTGCCAGCAGCTTCCGGACTAGCGGGGGCCCTATAGCCTACGAGCAGTACTTC | CASSFRTSGGPIAYEQYF
TRBJ2-7 | NA | TRBV6-6 | TRBD2 | TGTGCCAGCAGTTACGGACTAGCCAACGAGCAGTACTTC | CASSYGLANEQYF
TRBJ2-7 | NA | TRBV7-9 | TRBD1 | TGTGCCAGCAGCTTAGCGGGGACAGCGACCTTACTCAAGCAGTACTTC | CASSLAGTATLLKQYF
TRBJ2-1 | NA | TRBV5-1 | TRBD2 | TGCGCCAGCACGCCTAGCGGGGGGGCCGCCTACAATGAGCAGTTCTTC | CASTPSGGAAYNEQFF
TRBJ1-2 | once | TRBV30 | TRBD1 | TGTGCCTGGAGTGTCCTTGGACAGGTTCGCGGCTACACCTTC | CAWSVLGQVRGYTF
TRBJ2-7 | few | TRBV24-1 | NA | TGTGCCACCGGACAGACGGAATACGAGCAGTACTTC | CATGQTEYEQYF
TRBJ2-1 | few | TRBV5-1 | TRBD1 | TGCGCCAGCAGGGGGGACAGCCCAAGTTACTCCTACAATGAGCAGTTCTTC | CASRGDSPSYSYNEQFF
TRBJ2-3 | NA | TRBV3-1/TRBV3-2 | TRBD1 | TGTGCCAGCAGCCCCCGACAGGGGCAGGGAGATACGCAGTATTTT | CASSPRQGQGDTQYF
TRBJ2-7 | NA | TRBV7-7 | TRBD1 | TGTGCCAGCAGCGTAGGAGGGGGACAGGGAACCTACGAGCAGTACTTC | CASSVGGGQGTYEQYF
TRBJ1-2 | NA | TRBV6-5 | TRBD1 | TGTGCCAGCAGTTACACCCGGACAGGGGGCTCCTATGGCTACACCTTC | CASSYTRTGGSYGYTF
TRBJ2-2 | NA | TRBV24-1 | TRBD2 | TGTGCCACCAGTGATTTGAAGAGGAGCGGGATCGACACCGGGGAGCTGTTTTTT | CATSDLKRSGIDTGELFF
TRBJ2-7 | NA | TRBV29-1 | NA | TGCAGCGTGACAGAAAATTTCTACGAGCAGTACTTC | CSVTENFYEQYF
TRBJ2-1 | NA | TRBV6-1 | TRBD2 | TGTGCCAGCAGTGAATTTGGCGGGGGGGGCGTATACAATGAGCAGTTCTTC | CASSEFGGGGVYNEQFF
TRBJ1-2 | NA | TRBV19 | TRBD1 | TGTGCCAGTAGTATGAGGGGGCCGGAGGCCATCTCGGGCTACACCTTC | CASSMRGPEAISGYTF
TRBJ2-1 | NA | TRBV4-1 | TRBD2 | TGCGCCAGCAGCCAAGAAGCGGGACCTTCGTTCTTC | CASSQEAGPSFF
TRBJ2-5 | NA | TRBV5-1 | TRBD2 | TGCGCCAGCAGCTTACGACTAGCGGGACAAGAGACCCAGTACTTC | CASSLRLAGQETQYF
TRBJ2-1 | NA | TRBV28 | NA | TGTGCCAGCAGTGTAGCTAGCAATGAGCAGTTCTTC | CASSVASNEQFF
TRBJ2-1 | NA | TRBV5-1 | TRBD2 | TGCGCCAGCAGCTTCCTAGCGGGAGGGCCCCATGAGCAGTTCTTC | CASSFLAGGPHEQFF
TRBJ1-1 | large | TRBV4-1 | NA | TGCGCCAGCAGCCCCCGAGAGAACACTGAAGCTTTCTTT | CASSPRENTEAFF
TRBJ2-2 | NA | TRBV27 | TRBD1 | TGTGCCAGCAGTTTAGGGACAGGGGAAACCGGGGAGCTGTTTTTT | CASSLGTGETGELFF
TRBJ1-5 | NA | TRBV6-5 | NA | TGTGCCAGCAGTTACTCGTCACAGGACAATCAGCCCCAGCATTTT | CASSYSSQDNQPQHF
TRBJ2-7 | NA | TRBV18 | NA | TGTGCCAGCTCACCCTTGGGGAGGGGGTACGAGCAGTACTTC | CASSPLGRGYEQYF
TRBJ2-5 | NA | TRBV29-1 | NA | TGCAGCGCCCGACAGGCTCAAGAGACCCAGTACTTC | CSARQAQETQYF
TRBJ1-1 | NA | TRBV18 | TRBD1 | TGTGCCAGCTCACCACCCCCGAGGACAGGGGGCACTGAAGCTTTCTTT | CASSPPPRTGGTEAFF
TRBJ2-1 | NA | TRBV5-1 | TRBD2 | TGCGCCAGCAGCTTGGTCAAACTAGCGGGAGGCCTTAATGAGCAGTTCTTC | CASSLVKLAGGLNEQFF
TRBJ2-5 | NA | TRBV5-5 | TRBD1 | TGTGCCAGCAGCTGGGGACAGTTCCAAGAGACCCAGTACTTC | CASSWGQFQETQYF
TRBJ1-4 | NA | TRBV28 | NA | TGTGCCAGCAGTTCCGGACAGTGGAAAGAAAAACTGTTTTTT | CASSSGQWKEKLFF
TRBJ1-6 | once | TRBV6-5 | NA | TGTGCCAGCAGTTACTCGCGACCGGGGGGGTCACCCCTCCACTTT | CASSYSRPGGSPLHF
TRBJ1-2 | NA | TRBV10-3 | TRBD1 | TGTGCCATCAGTGAGCGGGACAGCTATGGCTACACCTTC | CAISERDSYGYTF
TRBJ2-5 | NA | TRBV4-2 | NA | TGTGCCAGCAGCCAAGAAACTAGTGGGTCCCCAGAGACCCAGTACTTC | CASSQETSGSPETQYF
TRBJ2-1 | NA | TRBV11-2 | NA | TGTGCCAGCAGCTGGTCAAGGGGCTCCTACAATGAGCAGTTCTTC | CASSWSRGSYNEQFF
TRBJ2-5 | NA | TRBV3-1/TRBV3-2 | NA | TGTGCCAGCAGCCATGGGGGGGCGGAGACCCAGTACTTC | CASSHGGAETQYF
TRBJ1-2 | NA | TRBV7-9 | NA | TGTGCCAGCAGCTGGACAGATAACTATGGCTACACCTTC | CASSWTDNYGYTF
TRBJ1-5 | NA | TRBV5-1 | TRBD1 | TGCGCCAGCAGCCATGGGACAGCAAATCAGCCCCAGCATTTT | CASSHGTANQPQHF
TRBJ2-3 | NA | TRBV10-1 | NA | TGCGCCAGCAGTGAGTCGAACGGGTTCACAGATACGCAGTATTTT | CASSESNGFTDTQYF
TRBJ1-2 | NA | TRBV28 | NA | TGTGCCAGCAGGCGTAAGTCAGGGATGGGCGGCTACACCTTC | CASRRKSGMGGYTF
TRBJ1-6 | NA | TRBV6-1 | NA | TGTGCCAGCAGTGATCGGGGGATCTCCTATAATTCACCCCTCCACTTT | CASSDRGISYNSPLHF
TRBJ1-1 | NA | TRBV3-1/TRBV3-2 | NA | TGTGCCAGCAGCCAAGAGGGCGGGGGCACTGAAGCTTTCTTT | CASSQEGGGTEAFF
TRBJ2-3 | NA | TRBV18 | NA | TGTGCCAGCTCACGACTAGAGGGGTTCACAGATACGCAGTATTTT | CASSRLEGFTDTQYF
TRBJ2-7 | NA | TRBV3-1/TRBV3-2 | NA | TGTGCCAGCAGCCAAGCGTGGCCAGCCTACGAGCAGTACTTC | CASSQAWPAYEQYF
TRBJ2-1 | NA | TRBV2 | TRBD1 | TGTGCCAGCACCCGACAGGGGGTGAGGAGTGAGCAGTTCTTC | CASTRQGVRSEQFF
TRBJ1-5 | NA | TRBV10-3 | TRBD1 | TGTGCCATCAGCCGCGACAGGGAGTTTCAGCCCCAGCATTTT | CAISRDREFQPQHF
TRBJ1-1 | NA | TRBV5-1 | TRBD1 | TGCGCCAGCAGCCCGGGACAGGGGGCCGCTGAAGCTTTCTTT | CASSPGQGAAEAFF
TRBJ2-7 | NA | TRBV29-1 | TRBD1 | TGCAGCGTTGGGGACAGGCGTCGCTACGAGCAGTACTTC | CSVGDRRRYEQYF
TRBJ2-7 | NA | TRBV11-2 | TRBD2 | TGTGCCAGCAGCCGCCCCTCTAGCGGGGTTTACGAGCAGTACTTC | CASSRPSSGVYEQYF
TRBJ2-1 | once | TRBV3-1/TRBV3-2 | NA | TGTGCCAGCAGCCAAGCTGGCCTAGCTTTCTCCTACAATGAGCAGTTCTTC | CASSQAGLAFSYNEQFF
TRBJ2-5 | NA | TRBV6-2/TRBV6-3 | TRBD2 | TGTGCCAGCAGTTACCCGACTAGCGGGAGGAGTGAGACCCAGTACTTC | CASSYPTSGRSETQYF
TRBJ2-1 | NA | TRBV2 | TRBD2 | TGTGCCAGCAGTGATTCCGCGGGAGACGGCAATGAGCAGTTCTTC | CASSDSAGDGNEQFF
TRBJ2-5 | NA | TRBV5-1 | TRBD2 | TGCGCCAGCTGCGGAGGGAGGGCCACAGAGACCCAGTACTTC | CASCGGRATETQYF
TRBJ2-3 | NA | TRBV30 | NA | TGTGCCTGGAGTGTACTGAGCGGTACTGGAGATACGCAGTATTTT | CAWSVLSGTGDTQYF
TRBJ2-5 | NA | TRBV3-1/TRBV3-2 | TRBD1 | TGTGCCAGCAGCCATCAGACAGGGAATTGGTACTTC | CASSHQTGNWYF